A single sample gave rise to the 27 T cell receptor beta chains below, sequenced in a study of blood T cells in healthy people across ages. Using a J-beta primer mix together with a sample-barcoded 5' primer, a second PCR was run for roughly 6 to 12 cycles. TCRdb fed the 5' RACE reads into MiXCR, producing one record per CDR3 protein. The top ten hold 30% to 40% of the sample, which has about 680,000 distinct CDR3 sequences, around 49% seen once. The sample comprised blood. Receptors were obtained from a woman aged 60-70 years in good health.

This chain uses TRBV28 with TRBJ1-4; D unresolved. This CDR3 spans 14 amino acids. Germline CDR1 MDHEN, CDR2 SYDVKM. Trimming stripped 3 bases from V and 9 bases from J, with 14 bases between. The CDR3 coding sequence is TGTGCCAGCAGTTTGACTCCCCGCTGGAAAAAACTGTTTTTT. Translated: CASSLTPRWKKLFF.

In this sample, this clonotype turned up many times. The J gene is TRBJ2-5, the V gene TRBV5-1; D gene ambiguous. The CDR3 is 12 residues long. Germline CDR1 SGHRS, CDR2 YFSETQ. The V end was cut by 0 bases, the J end by 2 bases, with 2 bases between. The CDR3 sequence is CASSLVQETQYF. The CDR3, as DNA: TGCGCCAGCAGCTTGGTTCAAGAGACCCAGTACTTC.

The chain uses TRBV6-2 or TRBV6-3 and TRBJ2-1; D may be TRBD1 (6 bases). The germline V gene encodes CDR1 MNHEY and CDR2 SVGEGT. Trimming left V 0 bases short and J 9 bases short, with 15 bases between. CDR3 length equals 15 residues. CDR3 in amino acids: CASSYSGQGHTEQFF. The CDR3 bases are TGTGCCAGCAGTTACTCGGGGCAGGGGCATACTGAGCAGTTCTTC.

This clonotype was counted only a few times. Since a much larger clone is just one base distant, this may be a read error. The chain links TRBV6-2 or TRBV6-3 to TRBJ2-7; D is unresolved. This CDR3 is built from 12 residues. Trimming removed 6 bases at V and 2 bases at J, with 8 bases between. CDR1 MNHEY and CDR2 SVGEGT come from the germline V gene. As DNA, the CDR3 is TGTGCCAGCAGGGAGCAGGCCTACGAGCAGTACTTC. Residues: CASREQAYEQYF.

This sequence joins TRBV29-1 and TRBJ2-7; D possibly corresponds to TRBD2 (5 bases). The V and J ends lost 7 bases and 6 bases respectively, with 19 bases between them. Germline V gene lookup returns CDR1 SQVTM and CDR2 ANQGSEA. This CDR3 has 13 amino acids. The chain's CDR3 is CSAGGGVAREQYF. The CDR3 nucleotides are TGCAGCGCCGGAGGTGGGGTAGCCCGCGAGCAGTACTTC.

V and J are TRBV7-2 and TRBJ1-1; TRBD1 matches at 7 bases. The V and J ends lost 7 bases and 4 bases, in that order; junction bases with no gene match: 9. The CDR3 is made up of 14 amino acids. Germline CDR1 and CDR2: SGHTA and FQGNSA. This CDR3 reads CASKLDSGGTEAFF. The CDR3 DNA reads as TGTGCCAGCAAACTGGACTCAGGGGGCACTGAAGCTTTCTTT.

V and J are TRBV29-1 and TRBJ2-1; D gene ambiguous. CDR3 length equals 12 residues. Germline CDR1 SQVTM, CDR2 ANQGSEA. The germline V and J ends were trimmed by 7 bases and 3 bases, with 10 bases remaining between them. CDR3 DNA sequence: TGCAGCGCTCTAGACAACTACAATGAGCAGTTCTTC. Translation gives CSALDNYNEQFF.

This clonotype has just a few counts. The rearrangement uses TRBV28 and TRBJ1-2, with D possibly TRBD1 on 6 matching bases. Trimming cost V 4 bases and J 8 bases, with 17 bases left between them. Germline values: CDR1 MDHEN, CDR2 SYDVKM. This CDR3 contains 14 residues. The CDR3 spells CASSSDRSFKGYTF. CDR3 DNA: TGTGCCAGCAGTTCCGACAGGAGTTTTAAGGGCTACACCTTC.

The V call is TRBV28, the J call TRBJ2-7; possibly TRBD2 for D (6 bases). Germline loops: CDR1 MDHEN, CDR2 SYDVKM. This CDR3 has 13 amino acids. Trimming removed 3 bases at V and 4 bases at J, with 10 bases between. The CDR3 protein is CASSFGGKYEQYF. CDR3 in DNA: TGTGCCAGCAGTTTTGGAGGGAAATACGAGCAGTACTTC.

The genes are TRBV12-3 or TRBV12-4 and TRBJ2-6; 8 nucleotides line up with TRBD1. Germline trimming cut 6 bases from V and 4 bases from J; bases unmatched to any gene: 11. The CDR3 loop spans 17 amino acids. The DNA of the CDR3 is TGTGCCAGCAGCCCCGGACAGGGTTCGGAAGGGGCCAACGTCCTGACTTTC. It codes for CASSPGQGSEGANVLTF.

This clonotype was recorded a few times. CDR3 loop: CASSDGTGTAFF. CDR3 sequence (DNA): TGTGCCAGCAGCGACGGGACAGGAACAGCTTTCTTT. The rearrangement joins TRBV9 to TRBJ1-1; 8 bases are shared with TRBD1. Germline CDR1 SGDLS, CDR2 YYNGEE. V dropped 3 bases and J dropped 10; count of bases not matched to a gene: 5. The CDR3 loop spans 12 amino acids.

The V call is TRBV20-1, the J call TRBJ2-7; D possibly uses TRBD1 or TRBD2 (5 bases each). The germline V and J ends were trimmed by 5 bases and 0 bases, with 17 bases remaining between them. CDR1 DFQATT and CDR2 SNEGSKA come from the germline V gene (reference sequence). The CDR3 has 15 residues. The CDR3 DNA reads TGCAGTGCTGAACCCGTACGGGACGCCTCCTACGAGCAGTACTTC. Amino acid sequence: CSAEPVRDASYEQYF.

This rearrangement joins TRBV20-1 to TRBJ2-1; D call uncertain. This CDR3 region has 11 residues. The germline CDR1 and CDR2 sequences are DFQATT and SNEGSKA (reference sequence). Trimming left V 5 bases short and J 7 bases short, with 9 bases between. Here the CDR3 DNA reads TGCAGTGCTCCAAGCAGTAATGAGCAGTTCTTC. Translated: CSAPSSNEQFF.

The V gene is TRBV5-1, the J gene TRBJ1-6; D unclear. Germline V gene sequence: CDR1 SGHRS, CDR2 YFSETQ. The V end was cut by 1 base, the J end by 11 bases, with 10 bases between. The CDR3 is 13 residues long. The CDR3 sequence is CASSLKGETPLHF. CDR3 nucleotides: TGCGCCAGCAGCTTGAAGGGTGAAACACCCCTCCACTTT.

This clonotype has a handful of counts. V usage is TRBV20-1 and J usage is TRBJ2-5; possibly TRBD2 for D (6 bases). This CDR3 has 17 amino acids. With 0 bases removed from V and 0 bases from J, the gap between germline ends came to 17 bases. Germline V CDR1 and CDR2: DFQATT, SNEGSKA (reference sequence). The DNA for the CDR3 is TGCAGTGCTAGAGAACGCCGGGACTTTGCGTACCAAGAGACCCAGTACTTC. Translating it yields CSARERRDFAYQETQYF.

This chain uses TRBV6-5 with TRBJ2-1; D gene uncertain. The CDR3 consists of 11 residues. Germline V gives CDR1 MNHEY, CDR2 SVGAGI. V lost 4 bases and J lost 8, with 6 bases in between. The CDR3 DNA sequence: TGTGCCAGCAGTTTTATAGATGAGCAGTTCTTC. Its translation: CASSFIDEQFF.

This chain uses TRBV6-6 with TRBJ1-5; D unclear. The CDR3 runs to 13 residues. Germline V CDR1 and CDR2: MNHNY, SVGAGI (reference sequence). Between the trimmed V and J ends, which lost 10 bases and 3 bases, there was a span of 13 bases. CDR3 DNA: TGTGCCACCGAGGGCCAGGTCAATCAGCCCCAGCATTTT. Translated, it gives CATEGQVNQPQHF.

The chain recombines TRBV6-1 with TRBJ2-7; D remains unclear. CDR1 MNHNS and CDR2 SASEGT come from the germline V gene. Trimming took off 10 bases at V and 7 bases at J, with 23 bases between the two ends. The CDR3 is made up of 14 amino acids. The CDR3 spells CATSENLSFGEQYF. As DNA, the CDR3 is TGTGCCACCTCAGAAAATTTATCCTTTGGTGAGCAGTACTTC.

This clonotype was found a few times. The rearrangement uses TRBV5-1 and TRBJ1-1; the D is unclear. Trimming took off 1 base at V and 6 bases at J, with 13 bases between the two ends. Germline lookup yields CDR1 SGHRS and CDR2 YFSETQ. The CDR3 extends over 14 amino acids. Here the CDR3 reads CASSLSPIGPEAFF. CDR3 nucleotides: TGCGCCAGCAGCTTGTCCCCTATTGGGCCTGAAGCTTTCTTT.

At least ten counts were recorded for this clonotype. This chain connects TRBV11-2 to TRBJ1-2, with 8 bases fitting TRBD1. CDR1 is SGHAT, CDR2 FQNNGV, per germline. The CDR3 runs 12 residues. Trimming removed 5 bases from V and 9 bases from J; junction bases left unmatched: 5. CDR3 loop: CASSARQGSYTF. CDR3 DNA: TGTGCCAGCAGCGCAAGACAGGGGAGCTACACCTTC.

The J gene is TRBJ2-1, the V gene TRBV15, with TRBD2 matching 7 bases. This CDR3 comprises 13 residues. The V and J ends lost 2 bases and 14 bases, in that order; junction bases with no gene match: 9. Per the germline V gene, CDR1 is LNHNV and CDR2 is YYDKDF (reference sequence). The CDR3 nucleotides read TGTGCCACCAGCAGATGGAAGACTAGCAACAAGTTCTTC. The encoded protein is CATSRWKTSNKFF.

The chain employs TRBV10-3 and TRBJ2-1; possibly TRBD2 for D (6 bases). CDR1 and CDR2 (germline): ENHRY, SYGVKD. This CDR3 is built from 13 residues. The ends were cut back, 8 bases at V and 7 bases at J, with 15 bases in the middle. The CDR3 coding sequence is TGTGCCATCTTCGGGGGAAAGGGGAATGAGCAGTTCTTC. Translated: CAIFGGKGNEQFF.

The V and J genes are TRBV6-5 and TRBJ2-3; D unclear. V was clipped by 2 bases and J by 0 bases, with 6 bases between them. Germline lookup yields CDR1 MNHEY and CDR2 SVGAGI. The length of the CDR3 is 14 residues. The CDR3 sequence is CASSYATSTDTQYF. Written as DNA, the CDR3 is TGTGCCAGCAGTTACGCGACTAGCACAGATACGCAGTATTTT.

CDR3 protein: CSASSGQVYYEQYF. The DNA for the CDR3 is TGCAGTGCTTCATCGGGACAGGTGTACTACGAGCAGTACTTC. V usage is TRBV20-1 and J usage is TRBJ2-7, with TRBD1 matching 8 bases. V gave up 5 bases and J gave up 3 bases; unmatched junction bases: 9. The CDR3 has 14 amino acids. Germline values: CDR1 DFQATT, CDR2 SNEGSKA (reference sequence).

This clonotype showed up just a few times. V and J are TRBV20-1 and TRBJ1-2; tentatively, D is TRBD1 (6 bases). This CDR3 is 13 amino acids long. Per germline, CDR1 DFQATT and CDR2 SNEGSKA (reference sequence). V lost 6 bases to trimming and J lost 4 bases, with 15 bases between them. The CDR3 nucleotides are TGCAGTGCAGAGGGAGGGGGAGTCTATGGCTACACCTTC. Its translation: CSAEGGGVYGYTF.

The chain links TRBV20-1 to TRBJ1-6; TRBD1 might be the D (6 bases). Germline CDR1 DFQATT, CDR2 SNEGSKA (reference sequence). The CDR3 is 11 residues long. CDR3 sequence: CGTGLSSPLHF. For the CDR3, the DNA is TGCGGAACAGGGTTATCTTCACCCCTCCACTTT.

Comment on this clonotype: A much larger clone differs by one base, so this may be a read error. The rearrangement joins TRBV29-1 to TRBJ2-5; D is perhaps TRBD1 or TRBD2 (6 bases each). Trimming stripped 7 bases from V and 0 bases from J, with 15 bases between. The length of the CDR3 is 14 residues. Germline CDR1 reads SQVTM; CDR2 reads ANQGSEA. CDR3 loop: CSATGGLYQETQYF. The DNA of the CDR3 is TGCAGCGCGACCGGGGGCCTGTACCAAGAGACCCAGTACTTC.